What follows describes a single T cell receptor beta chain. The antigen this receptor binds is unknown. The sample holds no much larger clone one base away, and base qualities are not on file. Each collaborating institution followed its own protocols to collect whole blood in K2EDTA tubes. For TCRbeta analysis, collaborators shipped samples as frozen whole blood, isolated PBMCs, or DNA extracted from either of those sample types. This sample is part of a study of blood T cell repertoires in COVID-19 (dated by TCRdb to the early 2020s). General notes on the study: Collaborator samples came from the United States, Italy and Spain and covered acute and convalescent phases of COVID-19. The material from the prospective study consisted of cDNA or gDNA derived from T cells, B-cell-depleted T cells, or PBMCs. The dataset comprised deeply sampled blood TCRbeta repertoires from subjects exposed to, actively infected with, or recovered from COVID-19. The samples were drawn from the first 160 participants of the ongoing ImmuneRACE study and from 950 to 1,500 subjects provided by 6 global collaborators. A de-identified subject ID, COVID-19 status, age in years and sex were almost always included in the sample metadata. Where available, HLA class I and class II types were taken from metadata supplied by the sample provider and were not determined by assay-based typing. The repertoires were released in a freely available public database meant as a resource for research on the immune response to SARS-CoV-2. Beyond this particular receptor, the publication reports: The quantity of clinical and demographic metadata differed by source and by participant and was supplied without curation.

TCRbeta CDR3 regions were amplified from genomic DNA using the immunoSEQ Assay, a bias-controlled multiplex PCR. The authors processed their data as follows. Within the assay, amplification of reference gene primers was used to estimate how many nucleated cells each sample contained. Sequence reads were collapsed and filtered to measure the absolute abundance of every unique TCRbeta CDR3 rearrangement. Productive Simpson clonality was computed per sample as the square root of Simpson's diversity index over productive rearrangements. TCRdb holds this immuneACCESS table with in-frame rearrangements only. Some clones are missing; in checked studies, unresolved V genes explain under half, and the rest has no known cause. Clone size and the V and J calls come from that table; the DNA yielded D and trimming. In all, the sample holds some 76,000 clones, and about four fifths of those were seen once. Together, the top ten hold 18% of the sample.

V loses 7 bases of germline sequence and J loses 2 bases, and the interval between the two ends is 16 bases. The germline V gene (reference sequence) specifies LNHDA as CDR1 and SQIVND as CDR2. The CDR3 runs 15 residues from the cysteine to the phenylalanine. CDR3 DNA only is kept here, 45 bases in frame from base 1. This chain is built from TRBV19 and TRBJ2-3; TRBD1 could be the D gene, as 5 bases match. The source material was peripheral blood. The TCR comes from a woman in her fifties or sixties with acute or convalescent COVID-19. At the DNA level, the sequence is TGTGCCAGTAATAAGGGGATATCTTTCACAGATACGCAGTATTTT. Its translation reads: CASNKGISFTDTQYF.